This T cell receptor beta chain emerged from a study of shared T cell receptors in the human thymus (dated by TCRdb to 2020 to 2022). Regarding the research as a whole: The study examined how the human thymus generates shared, self-reactive T-cell receptor alpha chains.

The method was the immunoSEQ multiplex PCR assay. TCRdb took over this immuneACCESS table, retaining in-frame rearrangements with V and J assigned. Such tables are incomplete; in checked studies, under half of the missing clones stem from an unresolved V gene, and the remainder is unexplained. Across this sample there are hundreds of thousands of clones, with 70% to 90% seen only once. The leading ten clones occupy roughly 0.01% of the sample. In the germline V gene, CDR1 corresponds to SGHTA and CDR2 to FQGNSA. Including cysteine and phenylalanine, the CDR3 has 12 amino acids. The kept DNA is CDR3 alone, 36 bases in frame from the first base. V is cut by 3 bases and J by 10 bases, and the space between the germline ends is 10 bases. Regarding this clone: Its cognate antigen has yet to be identified. Base qualities are not recorded, but no much larger clone differs from it by a single base.

Separately, the same data were catalogued under a study of human thymus T cells. The second investigation adds: In Finland, the donors were immunologically healthy infants who were having open corrective cardiac surgery for congenital heart defects. Thymus tissue was collected as surgical resects that were removed during corrective cardiac surgery. Biased V and J gene segment usage appeared to be present in both thymic and peripheral blood repertoires. According to the related research, thymic TCR repertoires were highly overlapping among unrelated individuals. TCR alpha and beta repertoires from roughly eight infant thymus samples and four related peripheral blood samples were characterized in the study. The infant donors were roughly 7 to 244 days old, and the cohort included over 5 males and a couple of females. Thymocytes were released mechanically from tissue and stored at -70 °C as pellets of roughly 9-31 million cells. Genomic DNA was extracted from frozen cell pellets with a QIAsymphony instrument. TCRB and TCRAD loci were amplified from a standardized quantity of quality-controlled genomic DNA using the immunoSEQ multiplex PCR assay. The amplicons covered the V(D)J region and were long enough to include the CDR3 and to identify the V and J genes. The amplicons were sequenced on an Illumina platform via the commercial immunoSEQ service. Primer bias and sequencing errors were corrected using previously described methods, and TCRAD and TCRB definitions followed the IMGT database. immunoSEQ Analyzer 3.0 and VDJTools were used for repertoire analysis, which covered basic statistics, V/J segment usage, diversity estimates, rarefaction and pairwise overlap. To estimate diversity, the Chao1, ChaoE, Efron-Thisted, Shannon and inverse Simpson indices were applied, and diversity was also estimated on datasets down-sampled to the smallest sample. Repertoire overlap was assessed by strict matching of CDR3 nucleotide sequence, V gene and J gene, and clustering was done by Jaccard-based multidimensional scaling. On average, roughly 740,000 unique TCRB clonotypes were obtained from thymus samples, compared with 80,000 to 85,000 from blood samples.

The sequencing input was thymocytes. This chain is built from TRBV7-2 and TRBJ2-1; 6 matching bases give a weak D call of TRBD2. This TCR was sampled from a girl under three years old with a congenital heart defect. Donor details come from another sample of the same person, matched by shared clones. In nucleotides, the sequence is TGTGCCAGCAGCTTCGAGAGCGGGGAGCAGTTCTTC. Its product reads: CASSFESGEQFF. The variable domain in full, with residues beyond the CDR3 obtained from the reference TRBV7-2 and TRBJ2-1 genes, is GAGVSQSPSNKVTEKGKDVELRCDPISGHTALYWYRQSLGQGLEFLIYFQGNSAPDKSGLPSDRFSAERTGGSVSTLTIQRTQQEDSAVYLCASSFESGEQFFGPGTRLTVL.